This TCR beta chain was observed in a study of blood T cell repertoires in COVID-19. Across the study: T cells, B-cell-depleted T cells, or PBMCs supplied cDNA or gDNA.

Losses at the gene ends were 4 bases for V and 0 bases for J; bases not matched to a gene: 3. Germline values: CDR1 SGHDT, CDR2 YYEEEE. The CDR3 consists of 14 residues. In the original processing: Counts of nucleated cells, estimated from reference gene primer amplification, were obtained. The repertoire was sequenced with immunoSEQ multiplex PCR; TCRdb's copy has only in-frame clones and lacks some. That table gives V, J and clone size, and the DNA gave D and trimming. There are fewer than 250,000 clones in the sample; roughly 86% occur only once, and around 2.7% lies in the top ten. Material for sequencing was peripheral blood. This sequence originates from a man in his sixties with acute or convalescent COVID-19. The chain joins TRBV5-6 to TRBJ1-2; TRBD1 matches 7 bases. CDR3 sequence reads: CASSPQGANYGYTF. The CDR3 DNA is TGTGCCAGCAGCCCCCAGGGGGCTAACTATGGCTACACCTTC.